The rows below give T cell receptor beta chains drawn from one sample of a study of control samples from healthy donors and cancer patients. The table came from immunoSEQ multiplex PCR; TCRdb's copy has only in-frame clones and leaves some out. This sample yields about 120,000 clones, of which over 90% are seen a single time; 2.6% belongs to the top ten. Sequenced input: blood. These receptors all come from a man aged 25 to 40 in good health. The CDR3 runs from the conserved cysteine through the conserved F or W. The order of the fields is J gene, V gene, CDR3 protein.

>TRBJ1-1|TRBV28
CVSSPTGIPEAFF
>TRBJ2-1|TRBV3-1/TRBV3-2
CASSQGGTPGKFF
>TRBJ1-4|TRBV21-1
CASSKAKQEGHHEKLFF
>TRBJ1-5|TRBV2
CASRGTDNQPQHF
>TRBJ1-2|TRBV27
CASRPLSGGNYGYTF
>TRBJ2-1|TRBV19
CASSIGRTVYNEQFF
>TRBJ2-2|TRBV10-2
CASSEGSGLNTGELFF
>TRBJ1-1|TRBV6-1
CASSEAYRGMNTEAFF
>TRBJ1-4|TRBV18
CASQRTGGYATNEKLFF
>TRBJ1-3|TRBV6-5
CASSYKSASGNTIYF
>TRBJ2-6|TRBV28
CASTPADNSGANVLTF
>TRBJ1-1|TRBV7-9
CASSAQGAEAFF
>TRBJ2-5|TRBV5-4
CASSLRGSGVLQETQYF
>TRBJ1-5|TRBV6-5
CASSPQGASNQPQHF
>TRBJ2-7|TRBV6-5
CASSYFPGPDYEQYF
>TRBJ2-3|TRBV11-2
CASSLVGRSTDTQYF
>TRBJ1-2|TRBV6-1
CASRIGTGVGYTF
>TRBJ1-1|TRBV18
CASSRGQGTEAFF
>TRBJ1-2|TRBV3-1/TRBV3-2
CAGSRGQGYGYTF
>TRBJ1-6|TRBV18
CASSVATGGIGYNSPLHF
>TRBJ2-1|TRBV19
CASSLAGGPYNEQFF
>TRBJ2-7|TRBV29-1
CSVEKDNSYEQYF
>TRBJ2-3|TRBV5-4
CASSRASGGAIDTQYF
>TRBJ2-3|TRBV7-6
CASSLSRGDTQYF
>TRBJ2-5|TRBV7-8
CASSHPLSEETQYF
>TRBJ1-1|TRBV11-2
CASSSWTGGAFF
>TRBJ2-2|TRBV6-4
CASSELAGGTGELFF
>TRBJ1-4|TRBV5-1
CASSPDRVEKLFF
>TRBJ2-2|TRBV6-5
CASGDRVDTGELFF
>TRBJ2-6|TRBV5-1
CASIPGQGTAGANVLTF
>TRBJ1-1|TRBV19
CASSRKGLGTEAFF
>TRBJ1-2|TRBV19
CASSRGQGAYGYTF
>TRBJ2-1|TRBV5-1
CASSFRDPGTRSSYNEQFF
>TRBJ2-7|TRBV11-2
CASSRTSGASYEQYF
>TRBJ1-2|TRBV9
CASSVPVPGTGGNGYTF
>TRBJ2-1|TRBV5-1
CASSLDAEQFF
>TRBJ1-1|TRBV7-9
CASSERGQMNTEAFF
>TRBJ1-3|TRBV5-1
CASTRQGSSGNTIYF
>TRBJ1-2|TRBV6-5
CASAPAWLNGYTF
>TRBJ1-1|TRBV5-1
CASSLSSGDTEAFF
>TRBJ2-5|TRBV5-1
CASRWTDQETQYF
>TRBJ2-5|TRBV9
CASSTAGEETQYF
>TRBJ2-5|TRBV9
CASSVGRTVQETQYF
>TRBJ2-5|TRBV5-1
CASSLGAGAAETQYF
>TRBJ2-2|TRBV19
CARSEWGPNTGELFF